This TCR beta chain was sequenced during a study of blood T cell repertoires in COVID-19. This clone was observed a few times. The CDR3 contains 11 residues. V was cut by 1 base and J by 7 bases, with 4 bases left in between. The assay was immunoSEQ multiplex PCR, and TCRdb's table has in-frame clones only and misses some. The repertoire includes about 180,000 clones, 60% to 80% of them detected once, and under 15% sits in the top ten. The receptor comes from a man between 60 and 75 years old who had been exposed to COVID-19. The rearrangement uses TRBV12-3 or TRBV12-4 and TRBJ1-2; D is unclear. Sequencing input: PBMCs or T cells enriched from blood (not recorded which). CDR3 nucleotides: TGTGCCAGCAGTTTAGTCTCTGGCTACACCTTC. It yields the protein CASSLVSGYTF.